Detailed here is one T cell receptor beta chain. Its antigen is still unknown. This sample was taken from a study of T cell responses to AZD1222 COVID-19 vaccine. General study findings and limits: Spike-specific TCR breadth and depth went up after people got two AZD1222 doses. The CD4 TCRs associated with vaccination extended across spike and predominated at 160-218 and 743-854. Donors were mostly white British, more females; clonal diversity possibly underestimated. Just 5 to 7 people given AZD1222 tested seropositive at baseline.

V gave up 3 bases and J gave up 3 bases; unmatched junction bases: 6. Germline CDR1 SGHTA, CDR2 FQGNSA. The CDR3 is made up of 15 amino acids. Sequencing used immunoSEQ multiplex PCR; TCRdb keeps in-frame clones, though not all of them. The sample lists tens of thousands of clones, over 75% seen once, with around 18% in the top ten. The sequence derives from an adult who received the AZD1222 COVID-19 vaccine. The source was peripheral blood, collected 28 days after the second AZD1222 dose. The rearrangement links TRBV7-2 to TRBJ1-1, with 8 bases identical to TRBD1. In nucleotides, the CDR3 is TGTGCCAGCAGCTTCCGGACAGGGCTAGACACTGAAGCTTTCTTT. Encoded protein: CASSFRTGLDTEAFF.